These 21 T cell receptor beta chains were sequenced from one sample in a study of T cell responses to AZD1222 COVID-19 vaccine. Data came from immunoSEQ multiplex PCR; TCRdb stores just in-frame clones and leaves some out. The table lists under 200,000 clones, approximately 93% of them singletons. Material: peripheral blood, obtained on day 0 of AZD1222 vaccination. The origin of the receptors is an adult in good health.

The V call is TRBV5-6, the J call TRBJ1-2; D uncertain. Germline V gene lookup returns CDR1 SGHDT and CDR2 YYEEEE. This CDR3 spans 15 amino acids. The V end lost 0 bases, the J end lost 3 bases, and 12 bases lay between the germline ends. CDR3 coding DNA: TGTGCCAGCAGCTTGGCAGGAGGATACGACTATGGCTACACCTTC. This translates into CASSLAGGYDYGYTF.

V is TRBV5-4 and J is TRBJ2-1, with 7 bases that match TRBD2. CDR1 and CDR2 (germline): SGHNT, YYREEE (reference sequence). The CDR3 spans 18 residues. The V and J ends lost 0 bases and 0 bases, in that order; junction bases with no gene match: 9. In DNA, the CDR3 is TGTGCCAGCAGCTTGGCCATGGGGGGGTCGTTCTCCTACAATGAGCAGTTCTTC. This encodes CASSLAMGGSFSYNEQFF.

The rearrangement uses TRBV25-1 and TRBJ2-7; 9 bases match TRBD2. V was pared by 5 bases and J by 4 bases, with 12 bases of the junction left unmatched. The CDR3 has 16 amino acids. Germline V gene data show CDR1 as MGHDK and CDR2 as SYGVNS. The CDR3 DNA reads as TGTGCCAGCAGTACCCTGGGGTTAGCGGGAGTTTACGAGCAGTACTTC. Protein product: CASSTLGLAGVYEQYF.

This clone has only one observation. The chain links TRBV11-2 to TRBJ1-4; 10 bases line up with TRBD1. The CDR3 extends over 14 amino acids. Germline V gene sequence: CDR1 SGHAT, CDR2 FQNNGV. V gave up 3 bases and J gave up 5 bases; unmatched junction bases: 0. The CDR3 protein is CASSLGQGNEKLFF. CDR3 DNA: TGTGCCAGCAGCTTGGGACAGGGGAATGAAAAACTGTTTTTT.

V is TRBV21-1 and J is TRBJ2-5. TRBV21-1 is labeled a pseudogene. This CDR3 has 11 amino acids. The CDR3 DNA is TGTGCCATGGGGTACCAAGAGACCCAGTACTTC. Protein: CAMGYQETQYF.

The chain links TRBV19 to TRBJ1-5; no clear D gene. Germline CDR1 reads LNHDA; CDR2 reads SQIVND (reference sequence). The germline V and J ends were trimmed by 7 bases and 3 bases, with 10 bases remaining between them. This CDR3 is built from 13 residues. This CDR3 reads CASTTVINQPQHF. In DNA form, the CDR3 reads TGTGCCAGTACTACGGTTATCAATCAGCCCCAGCATTTT.

The V and J genes are TRBV5-1 and TRBJ2-7; 9 bases agree with TRBD2. The CDR3 totals 15 residues. CDR1 is SGHRS and CDR2 is YFSETQ in the germline V gene. V trimming: 0 bases; J trimming: 4 bases; junction bases outside the gene matches: 5. CDR3 nucleotide sequence: TGCGCCAGCAGCTTGGCGGCGGGGGGGCCTTACGAGCAGTACTTC. It translates to CASSLAAGGPYEQYF. Full variable domain (missing parts from reference TRBV5-1 and TRBJ2-7): KAGVTQTPRYLIKTRGQQVTLSCSPISGHRSVSWYQQTPGQGLQFLFEYFSETQRNKGNFPGRFSGRQFSNSRSEMNVSTLELGDSALYLCASSLAAGGPYEQYFGPGTRLTVT.

The genes are TRBV6-2 or TRBV6-3 and TRBJ2-2; TRBD2 agrees at 9 bases. The V and J ends lost 2 bases and 4 bases, in that order; junction bases with no gene match: 11. This CDR3 is built from 18 residues. Germline-derived CDR1 and CDR2 are MNHEY and SVGEGT. The CDR3 is CASSYAARLAARTGELFF. The DNA for the CDR3 is TGTGCCAGCAGTTACGCAGCCAGACTAGCGGCGCGCACCGGGGAGCTGTTTTTT.

The chain joins TRBV18 to TRBJ2-5, with a tentative D call TRBD2 (5 bases). Trimming shortened V by 6 bases and J by 2 bases, and 16 bases separated the two germline ends. CDR1 and CDR2 from the germline V gene are KGHSH and LQKENI. CDR3 length: 15 residues. CDR3: CASSSGGRKQETQYF. CDR3 sequence (DNA): TGTGCCAGCTCTTCTGGCGGGCGGAAACAAGAGACCCAGTACTTC.

The table lists this clone with a few counts. This chain uses TRBV12-3 or TRBV12-4 with TRBJ1-2; D gene ambiguous. The length of the CDR3 is 13 residues. The ends were cut back, 6 bases at V and 4 bases at J, with 12 bases in the middle. The CDR3 bases are TGTGCCAGCAGGGATAGGCACCTCTATGGCTACACCTTC. It encodes CASRDRHLYGYTF.

CDR3 bases: TGTGCCAGCTCACCAGGTAGAATGGCGAACACCGGGGAGCTGTTTTTT. Encoded protein: CASSPGRMANTGELFF. The rearrangement uses TRBV18 and TRBJ2-2, with D uncertain. The ends were cut back, 2 bases at V and 0 bases at J, with 10 bases in the middle. The CDR3 is made up of 16 amino acids. CDR1 is KGHSH and CDR2 is LQKENI in the germline V gene.

V gene TRBV19 combines with J gene TRBJ1-5; 9 bases align to TRBD1. V dropped 4 bases and J dropped 6; count of bases not matched to a gene: 7. The length of the CDR3 is 15 residues. CDR1 and CDR2 from the germline V gene are LNHDA and SQIVND (reference sequence). CDR3 nucleotides: TGTGCCAGTAGTACCGAACAGGGGGCAAGTCAGCCCCAGCATTTT. The encoded protein is CASSTEQGASQPQHF.

The genes are TRBV6-6 and TRBJ1-1; no clear D gene. The germline CDR1 and CDR2 sequences are MNHNY and SVGAGI (reference sequence). The V end lost 2 bases, the J end lost 0 bases, and 7 bases lay between the germline ends. This CDR3 is 14 amino acids long. The CDR3 coding sequence is TGTGCCAGCAGTTACAACGGAATGAACACTGAAGCTTTCTTT. The encoded protein is CASSYNGMNTEAFF.

The V and J genes are TRBV6-5 and TRBJ1-2, with 10 bases lining up with TRBD1. With V trimmed by 10 bases and J by 7 bases, 9 bases remained unmatched. This CDR3 is 13 amino acids long. Germline-derived CDR1 and CDR2 are MNHEY and SVGAGI. CDR3 region: CATNPTGGSGYTF. The CDR3 DNA reads as TGTGCCACCAACCCGACAGGGGGCTCTGGCTACACCTTC.

This chain joins TRBV7-9 and TRBJ1-2; no clear D. The V end lost 5 bases, the J end lost 3 bases, and 10 bases lay between the germline ends. The CDR3 sequence is 13 residues long. Germline CDR1 SEHNR, CDR2 FQNEAQ (reference sequence). The CDR3 DNA reads as TGTGCCAGCAGCGCCGGACGGGACTATGGCTACACCTTC. As protein: CASSAGRDYGYTF. The variable domain in full, completed from reference TRBV7-9 and TRBJ1-2, reads DTGVSQNPRHKITKRGQNVTFRCDPISEHNRLYWYRQTLGQGPEFLTYFQNEAQLEKSRLLSDRFSAERPKGSFSTLEIQRTEQGDSAMYLCASSAGRDYGYTFGSGTRLTVV.

The CDR3 spells CASRGTPANTEAFF. CDR3 DNA sequence: TGTGCCAGCAGGGGTACCCCCGCGAACACTGAAGCTTTCTTT. The V gene is TRBV28, the J gene TRBJ1-1; D gene uncertain. The CDR3 runs to 14 residues. CDR1 is MDHEN and CDR2 is SYDVKM in the germline V gene. The V and J ends lost 6 bases and 1 base respectively, with 12 bases between them.

The chain employs TRBV29-1 and TRBJ1-2; D remains ambiguous. The ends were cut back, 4 bases at V and 5 bases at J, with 11 bases in the middle. The CDR3 covers 12 residues. Germline CDR1 SQVTM, CDR2 ANQGSEA. CDR3 in amino acids: CSVGETGYGYTF. The CDR3 DNA reads as TGCAGCGTTGGAGAAACGGGTTATGGCTACACCTTC. Full variable domain (remainder filled in from reference TRBV29-1 and TRBJ1-2): SAVISQKPSRDICQRGTSLTIQCQVDSQVTMMFWYRQQPGQSLTLIATANQGSEATYESGFVIDKFPISRPNLTFSTLTVSNMSPEDSSIYLCSVGETGYGYTFGSGTRLTVV.

This clone has just one count. CDR3 residues: CASSLEVVSSYNEQFF. CDR3 bases: TGTGCCAGCAGCTTAGAGGTAGTAAGCTCCTACAATGAGCAGTTCTTC. This chain uses TRBV13 with TRBJ2-1; unclear D gene. Germline V CDR1 and CDR2: PRHDT, FYEKMQ (reference sequence). The CDR3 contains 16 residues. V was trimmed by 1 base and J by 0 bases, leaving 10 bases between them.

The chain couples TRBV18 to TRBJ1-2; 7 nucleotides line up with TRBD1. Per the germline V gene, CDR1 is KGHSH and CDR2 is LQKENI. V lost 4 bases and J lost 6; bases outside the gene matches: 11. This CDR3 is built from 15 residues. CDR3: CASSRAPTGQDGYTF. The CDR3 DNA reads as TGTGCCAGCTCACGGGCCCCGACAGGACAGGATGGCTACACCTTC.

The chain is built from TRBV19 and TRBJ2-7; D not certain. The CDR3 contains 15 residues. V was pared by 3 bases and J by 0 bases, with 12 bases between. Germline lookup yields CDR1 LNHDA and CDR2 SQIVND (reference sequence). The CDR3 coding sequence is TGTGCCAGTAGTATCTCCGGCGGTCTCTCCTACGAGCAGTACTTC. Translation: CASSISGGLSYEQYF.

This chain joins TRBV12-3 or TRBV12-4 and TRBJ1-5; D unresolved. The V end was cut by 8 bases, the J end by 3 bases, with 11 bases between. The CDR3 has 13 residues. CDR3 bases: TGTGCCAGCCTTAGCGGCATCAATCAGCCCCAGCATTTT. Residues: CASLSGINQPQHF.